These 6 T cell receptor beta chains came from one sample sequenced in a study of T cell responses to AZD1222 COVID-19 vaccine. The data were produced by immunoSEQ multiplex PCR, yet TCRdb's version contains in-frame clones alone and is incomplete. Altogether around 130,000 clones are present, about 85% being singletons, with the ten largest covering approximately 1.5%. The sequenced sample was peripheral blood, obtained on day 0 of AZD1222 vaccination. The receptor source for this set is an adult in good health.

The chain uses TRBV5-1 and TRBJ2-1; D ambiguous. V lost 5 bases, J lost 6 bases, and 12 bases lay in between. CDR1 is SGHRS and CDR2 is YFSETQ in the germline V gene. The CDR3 has 13 residues. The CDR3 is CASREVGRNEQFF. The CDR3 DNA follows: TGCGCCAGCAGAGAAGTCGGTCGCAATGAGCAGTTCTTC.

The rearrangement joins TRBV27 to TRBJ1-3; perhaps TRBD1 as D (5 bases). The CDR3 runs 17 residues. Trimming cost V 5 bases and J 2 bases, with 19 bases left between them. Germline V lookup: CDR1 MNHEY, CDR2 SMNVEV (reference sequence). This CDR3 reads CASSNMPGPTPGNTIYF. CDR3 nucleotides: TGTGCCAGCAGTAACATGCCGGGGCCAACCCCTGGAAACACCATATATTTT.

V gene TRBV18 combines with J gene TRBJ1-1; TRBD1 might be the D (6 bases). The germline V gene encodes CDR1 KGHSH and CDR2 LQKENI. The CDR3 loop spans 12 amino acids. V lost 4 bases and J lost 8, with 11 bases in between. The CDR3 nucleotides are TGTGCCAGCTCACATAGACAGGAAGAAGCTTTCTTT. It is translated as CASSHRQEEAFF.

The rearrangement joins TRBV5-1 to TRBJ1-1, with TRBD1 matching over 7 bases. J lost 4 bases, V lost 5 bases, and 5 bases had no gene match. Germline CDR1 and CDR2: SGHRS and YFSETQ. The CDR3 consists of 13 residues. The CDR3 DNA is TGCGCCAGCAGACGGCCAGGGGGCACTGAAGCTTTCTTT. It yields the protein CASRRPGGTEAFF.

J is TRBJ2-5 and V is TRBV12-3 or TRBV12-4, with D unclear. The V end was cut by 2 bases, the J end by 5 bases, with 9 bases between. This CDR3 contains 13 residues. The CDR3: CASSLNAGETQYF. Written as DNA, the CDR3 is TGTGCCAGCAGTTTAAATGCCGGTGAGACCCAGTACTTC.

CDR3 bases: TGTGCCAGTAGTATAGATCATGGCATCACTGAAGCTTTCTTT. Translated, it gives CASSIDHGITEAFF. The chain joins TRBV19 to TRBJ1-1; the D is unclear. V gave up 0 bases and J gave up 4 bases, with 9 bases separating them. This CDR3 has 14 amino acids. Per germline, CDR1 LNHDA and CDR2 SQIVND (reference sequence).